The next 15 T cell receptor beta chains were all read from a single sample in a study of T cell responses to AZD1222 COVID-19 vaccine. The assay was immunoSEQ multiplex PCR, and TCRdb's table has in-frame clones only and misses some. Of about 120,000 clones listed, about 90% were seen once; the top ten hold about 5.3%. Sample: peripheral blood, taken on day 0 of AZD1222 vaccination. These receptors were obtained from an adult in good health.

The V and J genes are TRBV19 and TRBJ1-2, with a possible D match to TRBD1 (6 bases). The CDR3 extends over 17 amino acids. V lost 4 bases and J lost 0, with 18 bases in between. The germline V gene encodes CDR1 LNHDA and CDR2 SQIVND (reference sequence). The CDR3 loop is CASSRRPPTGTNYGYTF. In nucleotides, the CDR3 is TGTGCCAGTAGTAGACGACCGCCGACAGGCACTAACTATGGCTACACCTTC.

The chain links TRBV3-1 (or the pseudogene TRBV3-2) to TRBJ1-3, with TRBD1 as a possible D gene (6 bases). CDR3 length: 14 residues. V was trimmed by 3 bases and J by 8 bases, leaving 14 bases between them. Germline assignment: CDR1 LGHDT and CDR2 YNNKEL (reference sequence). The CDR3 DNA follows: TGTGCCAGCAGCCAGGGGACAAACGTACACACCATATATTTT. This translates into CASSQGTNVHTIYF.

For this clone: The same CDR3 can be traced to other DNA sequences in this sample. The chain employs TRBV5-1 and TRBJ1-2, with D possibly matching TRBD1 (5 bases). The CDR3 spans 12 residues. Per germline, CDR1 SGHRS and CDR2 YFSETQ. V was trimmed by 0 bases and J by 8 bases, leaving 8 bases between them. CDR3 residues: CASSLGGSGYTF. The CDR3 region has the DNA TGCGCCAGCAGCTTGGGGGGCTCGGGCTACACCTTC.

This clone was seen once. V is TRBV7-6 and J is TRBJ1-2; the match to TRBD1 covers 8 bases. In germline, CDR1 is SGHVS, CDR2 FNYEAQ. The trim removed 1 base at V and 8 bases at J, leaving 30 bases unmatched. The CDR3 length is 22 residues. The CDR3 reads CASSLGRIWIPTGVEGGRGYTF. The CDR3 nucleotides read TGTGCCAGCAGCTTAGGCCGGATTTGGATTCCGACAGGGGTTGAAGGAGGGCGAGGCTACACCTTC.

This chain uses TRBV18 with TRBJ1-2; D uncertain. V was trimmed by 2 bases and J by 8 bases, leaving 9 bases between them. The germline V gene has CDR1 KGHSH and CDR2 LQKENI. The CDR3 length is 12 residues. The CDR3 DNA sequence: TGTGCCAGCTCACCAGTGGGAGAAGGCTACACCTTC. It specifies CASSPVGEGYTF.

This chain uses TRBV24-1 with TRBJ2-1; D gene uncertain. V lost 3 bases and J lost 6, with 14 bases in between. CDR3 length equals 15 residues. CDR1 and CDR2 (germline): KGHDR, SFDVKD. The CDR3 bases are TGTGCCACCAGTGATCGACATCGCACCTTCAATGAGCAGTTCTTC. As protein: CATSDRHRTFNEQFF.

J is TRBJ2-6 and V is TRBV30, with a weak D call TRBD2 (5 bases). The germline V gene encodes CDR1 GTSNPN and CDR2 SVGIG (reference sequence). V gave up 5 bases and J gave up 0 bases, with 17 bases separating them. The CDR3 totals 17 residues. The DNA of the CDR3 is TGTGCCTGGGGCGGGCAGGTCGCTACCTCTGGGGCCAACGTCCTGACTTTC. Its protein product is CAWGGQVATSGANVLTF.

The J gene is TRBJ2-1, the V gene TRBV9; 7 nucleotides line up with TRBD1. Germline V gene lookup returns CDR1 SGDLS and CDR2 YYNGEE. Losses at the gene ends were 3 bases for V and 5 bases for J; bases not matched to a gene: 2. This CDR3 region has 13 residues. The CDR3 DNA reads TGTGCCAGCAGCGGAACAGGGGACAATGAGCAGTTCTTC. Protein: CASSGTGDNEQFF.

V usage is TRBV10-2 and J usage is TRBJ1-1; TRBD1 is a possible D gene (6 bases). V dropped 9 bases and J dropped 3 bases, with 11 bases sitting between them. This CDR3 spans 12 amino acids. Germline V lookup: CDR1 WSHSY, CDR2 SAAADI. The CDR3 sequence: CASGQKDTEAFF. The CDR3 DNA follows: TGCGCCAGTGGACAGAAGGACACTGAAGCTTTCTTT.

This rearrangement joins TRBV5-1 to TRBJ2-2; 9 bases agree with TRBD1. CDR1 is SGHRS and CDR2 is YFSETQ in the germline V gene. Trimming removed 7 bases from V and 4 bases from J; junction bases left unmatched: 5. The CDR3 sequence is 14 residues long. CDR3 loop: CASSNRGRTGELFF. CDR3 DNA: TGCGCCAGCTCGAACAGGGGGCGCACCGGGGAGCTGTTTTTT.

This rearrangement joins TRBV3-1 (or the pseudogene TRBV3-2) to TRBJ1-2, with D perhaps matching TRBD1 (5 bases). The CDR3 runs 16 residues. In germline, CDR1 is LGHDT, CDR2 YNNKEL (reference sequence). The V and J ends lost 0 bases and 5 bases respectively, with 16 bases between them. The CDR3 DNA is TGTGCCAGCAGCCAAGATCTTGCGGGGGGGATATATGGCTACACCTTC. It yields the protein CASSQDLAGGIYGYTF.

The V call is TRBV7-9, the J call TRBJ1-6; D gene uncertain. The CDR3 loop spans 14 amino acids. Per germline, CDR1 SEHNR and CDR2 FQNEAQ (reference sequence). Trimming shortened V by 3 bases and J by 5 bases, and 8 bases separated the two germline ends. CDR3 sequence: CASSLSGDNSPLHF. The CDR3 DNA is TGTGCCAGCAGCTTGTCGGGTGATAATTCACCCCTCCACTTT.

In nucleotides, the CDR3 is TGCGCCAGCAGCAGGACTAGCGGTGACTACGAGCAGTACTTC. Amino acids: CASSRTSGDYEQYF. The chain is built from TRBV5-1 and TRBJ2-7, with 10 bases matching TRBD2. This CDR3 comprises 14 residues. The V gene's germline CDR1 is SGHRS and CDR2 YFSETQ. V shed 4 bases and J 3 bases; nucleotides not matched to a gene: 4.

The chain combines TRBV6-2 or TRBV6-3 with TRBJ1-2; D perhaps matches TRBD1 (6 bases). Germline CDR1 is MNHEY and CDR2 is SVGEGT. The CDR3 contains 14 residues. V lost 2 bases, J lost 8 bases, and 15 bases lay in between. The CDR3 DNA reads as TGTGCCAGCAGTTACGCAGGGGTCCCAAGAGGCTACACCTTC. Protein: CASSYAGVPRGYTF.

This clone was picked up one time. The rearrangement uses TRBV6-2 or TRBV6-3 and TRBJ2-7, with D possibly matching TRBD2 (5 bases). The germline V and J ends were trimmed by 2 bases and 6 bases, with 8 bases remaining between them. Looked up from germline, CDR1 is MNHEY and CDR2 is SVGEGT. The CDR3 consists of 12 residues. The CDR3 loop reads CASSYGGIEQYF. For the CDR3, the DNA is TGTGCCAGCAGTTACGGAGGAATCGAGCAGTACTTC.